This T cell receptor beta chain was recovered during a study of cytomegalovirus exposure and HLA in healthy donors. Unrecorded immune exposure was likely among donors, who were nominally healthy when sampled. CDR3 size: 16 residues. Losses at the gene ends were 2 bases for V and 4 bases for J; bases not matched to a gene: 2. Germline CDR1 is SGHRS and CDR2 is YFSETQ. PCR involved 60 Vbeta and 13 Jbeta primers. Using immunoSEQ multiplex PCR, the repertoire was profiled, and TCRdb retains in-frame clones only, with some absent. The repertoire consists of roughly 220,000 clones, with 65% to 75% occurring once and the leading ten covering 1.8%.

The V and J genes are TRBV5-1 and TRBJ2-5, with 16 bases identical to TRBD2. The specimen sequenced was PBMCs. This receptor was taken from a woman under 40 in good health and CMV-seronegative. Written as DNA, the CDR3 is TGCGCCAGCAGCTTTGGGACTAGCGGGGGGGTAGAGACCCAGTACTTC. Its translation: CASSFGTSGGVETQYF. The entire variable domain, with the rest obtained from reference TRBV5-1 and TRBJ2-5, is as follows: KAGVTQTPRYLIKTRGQQVTLSCSPISGHRSVSWYQQTPGQGLQFLFEYFSETQRNKGNFPGRFSGRQFSNSRSEMNVSTLELGDSALYLCASSFGTSGGVETQYFGPGTRLLVL.